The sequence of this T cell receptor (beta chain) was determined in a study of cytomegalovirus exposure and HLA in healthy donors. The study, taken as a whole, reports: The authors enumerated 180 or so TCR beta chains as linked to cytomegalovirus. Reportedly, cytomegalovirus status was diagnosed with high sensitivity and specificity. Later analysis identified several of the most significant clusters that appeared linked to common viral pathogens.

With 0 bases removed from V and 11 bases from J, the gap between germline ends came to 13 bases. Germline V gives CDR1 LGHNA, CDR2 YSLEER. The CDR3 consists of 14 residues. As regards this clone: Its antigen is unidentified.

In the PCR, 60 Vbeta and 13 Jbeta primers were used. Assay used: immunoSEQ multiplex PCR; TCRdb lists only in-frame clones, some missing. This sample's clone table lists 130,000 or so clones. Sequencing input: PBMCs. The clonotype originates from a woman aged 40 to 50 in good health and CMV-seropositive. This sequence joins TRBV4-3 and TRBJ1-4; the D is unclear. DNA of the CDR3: TGCGCCAGCAGCCAAGATCTTGGGTTCGGGAAACTGTTTTTT. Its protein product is CASSQDLGFGKLFF.